The 27 T cell receptor beta chains below all came from one sample that was sequenced in a study of OX40 agonist ivuxolimab in advanced cancers. The library was prepared using the immunoSEQ multiplex PCR assay. The table was pulled from immuneACCESS by TCRdb, which kept in-frame rearrangements only. Such tables lose some clones; where checked, under half of the loss comes from unresolved V genes, and the rest has no known cause. This sample gives under 65,000 clones in total; more than 85% of them show up just once. The ten largest clones represent roughly 12% of the sample. The starting material was CD4+ or CD8+ T cells sorted from blood, obtained in a trial of the OX40 agonist ivuxolimab. All receptors come from an adult with an advanced solid tumor such as melanoma, head and neck, liver or kidney cancer.

This clone was picked up a small number of times. The chain combines TRBV6-6 with TRBJ1-5; D unresolved. Trimming removed 9 bases at V and 5 bases at J, with 14 bases between. This CDR3 has 13 amino acids. Germline V gene lookup returns CDR1 MNHNY and CDR2 SVGAGI (reference sequence). CDR3 DNA: TGTGCCAGTCAAACGGGAGGAGATCAGCCCCAGCATTTT. Translating gives CASQTGGDQPQHF.

CDR3 amino acids: CAISSSGYTEAFF. CDR3 nucleotide sequence: TGTGCCATCAGCTCATCAGGGTACACTGAAGCTTTCTTT. The chain combines TRBV10-3 with TRBJ1-1, with D possibly being TRBD1 (5 bases). This CDR3 is built from 13 residues. The germline V and J ends were trimmed by 6 bases and 3 bases, with 11 bases remaining between them. From germline, CDR1 is ENHRY and CDR2 SYGVKD.

The chain is built from TRBV5-1 and TRBJ2-7, with D possibly matching TRBD1 (6 bases). The germline gives CDR1 SGHRS, CDR2 YFSETQ. The CDR3 loop spans 12 amino acids. V was trimmed by 4 bases and J by 5 bases, leaving 10 bases between them. CDR3 nucleotide sequence: TGCGCCAGCAGCCACGGACAGAACGAGCAGTACTTC. This sequence encodes CASSHGQNEQYF.

A single count supports this clone. The chain joins TRBV19 to TRBJ1-4, with D possibly being TRBD1 (5 bases). V was cut by 7 bases and J by 8 bases, with 14 bases left in between. This CDR3 region has 13 residues. Germline assignment: CDR1 LNHDA and CDR2 SQIVND (reference sequence). The CDR3 bases are TGTGCCAGTAAGCTCCGGGGGAGCGAAAAACTGTTTTTT. Protein: CASKLRGSEKLFF.

The chain links TRBV10-1 to TRBJ1-2; 8 bases line up with TRBD1. Germline loops: CDR1 WNHNN, CDR2 SYGVQD (reference sequence). The CDR3 is made up of 14 amino acids. V dropped 4 bases and J dropped 6; count of bases not matched to a gene: 7. The CDR3 spells CASSAGTGVNGYTF. DNA of the CDR3: TGCGCCAGCAGTGCCGGGACAGGAGTGAATGGCTACACCTTC.

The J gene is TRBJ2-7, the V gene TRBV6-6, with unresolved D. V was shortened by 5 bases and J by 0 bases, with 14 bases between the two germline ends. Germline V gives CDR1 MNHNY, CDR2 SVGAGI (reference sequence). This CDR3 is 15 amino acids long. As DNA, the CDR3 is TGTGCCAGCAGTCCCCAGAGCGCGAGCTCCTACGAGCAGTACTTC. This encodes CASSPQSASSYEQYF.

This clone was seen once. The J gene is TRBJ1-1, the V gene TRBV6-4; 9 nucleotides match TRBD1. The germline gives CDR1 MRHNA, CDR2 SNTAGT. The CDR3 covers 14 residues. Trimming at V came to 6 bases and at J to 1 base, leaving 3 bases not matched to a gene. The CDR3 loop is CASSPDRGNTEAFF. The CDR3 bases are TGTGCCAGCAGCCCGGACAGGGGGAACACTGAAGCTTTCTTT.

This chain joins TRBV9 and TRBJ1-3; perhaps TRBD1 as D (6 bases). The length of the CDR3 is 15 residues. Trimming took off 1 base at V and 0 bases at J, with 8 bases between the two ends. Germline assignment: CDR1 SGDLS and CDR2 YYNGEE. This CDR3 is CASSVQGGSGNTIYF. The CDR3 DNA sequence: TGTGCCAGCAGCGTACAAGGGGGCTCTGGAAACACCATATATTTT. The full variable domain, rest sourced from reference TRBV9 and TRBJ1-3, is DSGVTQTPKHLITATGQRVTLRCSPRSGDLSVYWYQQSLDQGLQFLIQYYNGEERAKGNILERFSAQQFPDLHSELNLSSLELGDSALYFCASSVQGGSGNTIYFGEGSWLTVV.

The chain employs TRBV9 and TRBJ2-1, with 7 nucleotides matching TRBD2. V lost 0 bases, J lost 5 bases, and 2 bases stayed unmatched. This CDR3 contains 14 residues. Germline CDR1 and CDR2: SGDLS and YYNGEE. CDR3 bases: TGTGCCAGCAGCGTAGCGGGGGGACACAATGAGCAGTTCTTC. It codes for CASSVAGGHNEQFF.

V and J are TRBV5-1 and TRBJ2-7; D is unresolved. Germline V gene data show CDR1 as SGHRS and CDR2 as YFSETQ. The CDR3 contains 11 residues. The V end lost 5 bases, the J end lost 4 bases, and 7 bases lay between the germline ends. CDR3 region: CASRSEYEQYF. CDR3 DNA: TGCGCCAGCAGGTCCGAGTACGAGCAGTACTTC.

The V gene is TRBV7-2, the J gene TRBJ2-7, with a tentative D call TRBD2 (6 bases). Trimming took off 5 bases at V and 2 bases at J, with 16 bases between the two ends. Germline V gives CDR1 SGHTA, CDR2 FQGNSA. This CDR3 contains 15 residues. The CDR3 DNA reads TGTGCCAGCAGCCCCGAGAGCGGGCGAGCCTACGAGCAGTACTTC. It yields the protein CASSPESGRAYEQYF.

This clone was detected only once. The chain joins TRBV19 to TRBJ2-2; 9 bases agree with TRBD1. The CDR3 sequence is 14 residues long. V shed 8 bases, J shed 5 bases, and the junction held 6 bases outside the gene matches. Germline lookup yields CDR1 LNHDA and CDR2 SQIVND (reference sequence). CDR3 sequence: CASLGQGRTGELFF. CDR3 nucleotides: TGTGCCAGTTTGGGACAGGGCCGGACCGGGGAGCTGTTTTTT.

In this sample, this clone turned up a few times. The V and J genes are TRBV4-2 and TRBJ2-3, with D unresolved. The CDR3 is 14 residues long. V was shortened by 6 bases and J by 2 bases, with 12 bases between the two germline ends. Germline V gene sequence: CDR1 LGHNA, CDR2 YNFKEQ. CDR3 nucleotides: TGTGCCAGCAGATTCGACCTTTCCACAGATACGCAGTATTTT. Protein sequence: CASRFDLSTDTQYF.

V and J are TRBV5-6 and TRBJ1-2; D remains ambiguous. Germline V gene lookup returns CDR1 SGHDT and CDR2 YYEEEE. This CDR3 spans 13 amino acids. Trimming took 1 base from V and 8 from J, leaving 12 bases between them. CDR3 nucleotide sequence: TGTGCCAGCAGCTTGAGGCAGGTGGGCGGCTACACCTTC. Protein product: CASSLRQVGGYTF.

The rearrangement links TRBV5-4 to TRBJ1-4; D is perhaps TRBD1 (5 bases). Trimming left V 4 bases short and J 6 bases short, with 13 bases between. The CDR3 has 14 amino acids. The germline CDR1 and CDR2 sequences are SGHNT and YYREEE (reference sequence). This CDR3 reads CASSRGGSYEKLFF. DNA for the CDR3: TGTGCCAGCAGCCGTGGGGGTTCGTATGAAAAACTGTTTTTT.

Only one count was recorded for this clone. This chain joins TRBV5-1 and TRBJ2-5, with 10 bases lining up with TRBD2. The CDR3 totals 15 residues. Trimming at V came to 3 bases and at J to 3 bases, leaving 5 bases not matched to a gene. Germline V gives CDR1 SGHRS, CDR2 YFSETQ. CDR3 nucleotide sequence: TGCGCCAGCAGCTGGATGGGGACTAGCGAAGAGACCCAGTACTTC. It is translated as CASSWMGTSEETQYF.

The chain combines TRBV19 with TRBJ1-6; D is perhaps TRBD1 (5 bases). V gave up 8 bases and J gave up 4 bases, with 21 bases separating them. CDR3 size: 17 residues. Germline V CDR1 and CDR2: LNHDA, SQIVND (reference sequence). Here the CDR3 DNA reads TGTGCCAGTCGTGTCGGGGGTCTTTGGCGTTATAATTCACCCCTCCACTTT. Translation gives CASRVGGLWRYNSPLHF.

The chain links TRBV10-2 to TRBJ2-2; D uncertain. CDR1 WSHSY and CDR2 SAAADI come from the germline V gene. Trimming took 3 bases from V and 0 from J, leaving 8 bases between them. The length of the CDR3 is 15 residues. In DNA, the CDR3 is TGCGCCAGCAGTGACGGGCTAACGAACACCGGGGAGCTGTTTTTT. This translates into CASSDGLTNTGELFF.

The CDR3 nucleotides are TGTGCCAGCAGCTCAGCGGGGGGGCCAGATACGCAGTATTTT. Its protein is CASSSAGGPDTQYF. The rearrangement joins TRBV5-4 to TRBJ2-3, with 10 bases fitting TRBD2. V trimming: 3 bases; J trimming: 4 bases; junction bases outside the gene matches: 2. CDR1 is SGHNT and CDR2 is YYREEE in the germline V gene (reference sequence). CDR3 length: 14 residues. Combining the CDR3 with reference TRBV5-4 and TRBJ2-3 gives the whole variable domain ETGVTQSPTHLIKTRGQQVTLRCSSQSGHNTVSWYQQALGQGPQFIFQYYREEENGRGNFPPRFSGLQFPNYSSELNVNALELDDSALYLCASSSAGGPDTQYFGPGTRLTVL.

The V call is TRBV5-1, the J call TRBJ1-2; the D gene is possibly TRBD1 (5 bases). The V end was cut by 3 bases, the J end by 2 bases, with 8 bases between. This CDR3 is 13 amino acids long. Germline V CDR1 and CDR2: SGHRS, YFSETQ. The CDR3 loop reads CASSSGHNYGYTF. DNA of the CDR3: TGCGCCAGCAGCTCAGGACACAACTATGGCTACACCTTC.

The chain has TRBV7-9 and TRBJ1-1; D call uncertain. This CDR3 contains 10 residues. V was pared by 8 bases and J by 11 bases, with 12 bases between. Germline CDR1 is SEHNR and CDR2 is FQNEAQ (reference sequence). Here the CDR3 DNA reads TGTGCCAGCGGCGTCCAGGCGGCTTTCTTT. Protein sequence: CASGVQAAFF. Using reference TRBV7-9 and TRBJ1-1 for the parts outside the CDR3, the full variable domain is DTGVSQNPRHKITKRGQNVTFRCDPISEHNRLYWYRQTLGQGPEFLTYFQNEAQLEKSRLLSDRFSAERPKGSFSTLEIQRTEQGDSAMYLCASGVQAAFFGQGTRLTVV.

This sequence joins TRBV18 and TRBJ1-2; possibly TRBD1 for D (6 bases). Germline loops: CDR1 KGHSH, CDR2 LQKENI. Between the trimmed V and J ends, which lost 1 base and 3 bases, there was a span of 12 bases. CDR3 length equals 15 residues. The CDR3 spells CASSPRQAAYYGYTF. The CDR3 DNA reads as TGTGCCAGCTCACCACGACAGGCTGCTTACTATGGCTACACCTTC.

This clone was detected a few times. The chain combines TRBV5-1 with TRBJ2-7; 10 nucleotides agree with TRBD1. Losses at the gene ends were 0 bases for V and 5 bases for J; bases not matched to a gene: 8. The CDR3 is made up of 16 amino acids. Germline V gene data show CDR1 as SGHRS and CDR2 as YFSETQ. The CDR3 loop is CASSLGVVTGGHEQYF. CDR3 DNA: TGCGCCAGCAGCTTGGGGGTGGTGACAGGGGGCCACGAGCAGTACTTC. The full variable domain, in which reference TRBV5-1 and TRBJ2-7 provide the parts outside the CDR3, is KAGVTQTPRYLIKTRGQQVTLSCSPISGHRSVSWYQQTPGQGLQFLFEYFSETQRNKGNFPGRFSGRQFSNSRSEMNVSTLELGDSALYLCASSLGVVTGGHEQYFGPGTRLTVT.

V gene TRBV6-5 combines with J gene TRBJ2-1; 9 bases are a match to TRBD2. The V and J ends lost 7 bases and 10 bases, in that order; junction bases with no gene match: 14. Germline CDR1 reads MNHEY; CDR2 reads SVGAGI. CDR3 length: 15 amino acids. The CDR3 sequence: CASTTLAGGREEQFF. DNA of the CDR3: TGTGCCAGCACCACACTAGCGGGTGGGCGGGAGGAGCAGTTCTTC.

The rearrangement uses TRBV9 and TRBJ2-1, with 8 bases matching TRBD2. Trimming cost V 3 bases and J 8 bases; bases outside gene matches: 10. In germline, CDR1 is SGDLS, CDR2 YYNGEE. The CDR3 runs 15 residues. CDR3: CASSAGGGWDYEQFF. DNA of the CDR3: TGTGCCAGCAGCGCCGGCGGGGGGTGGGACTATGAGCAGTTCTTC.

The chain uses TRBV5-1 and TRBJ2-2, with 8 bases fitting TRBD2. CDR3 length: 14 residues. Germline values: CDR1 SGHRS, CDR2 YFSETQ. V shed 0 bases, J shed 10 bases, and the junction held 5 bases outside the gene matches. CDR3 DNA: TGCGCCAGCAGCTTGGTAGCGGGGTCTCTGGAGCTGTTTTTT. As protein: CASSLVAGSLELFF.

This clone occurred once. This rearrangement joins TRBV5-1 to TRBJ1-1, with D perhaps TRBD1 (5 bases). V shed 6 bases and J shed 1 base, with 10 bases lying between them. Germline V gene sequence: CDR1 SGHRS, CDR2 YFSETQ. The CDR3 spans 13 residues. CDR3 residues: CASTNQGNTEAFF. For the CDR3, the DNA is TGCGCCAGCACGAACCAGGGGAACACTGAAGCTTTCTTT.